This T cell receptor (beta chain) was captured by sequencing in a study of T cell responses to AZD1222 COVID-19 vaccine. The protocol was immunoSEQ multiplex PCR, while the TCRdb copy is restricted to in-frame clones and leaves out a portion. Found here are around 120,000 clones, more than 75% of them singletons; the top ten hold 3.5%. With respect to this clone: Its target is unknown.

Germline V lookup: CDR1 SGHTA, CDR2 FQGNSA. The V end was cut by 1 base, the J end by 8 bases, with 11 bases between. The CDR3 spans 14 residues. Overall study results and limits: Unmutated variant regions are reportedly the target of nearly half of TCRs that are spike-specific. CD4 TCRs linked to vaccination spanned spike, dominating at 160-218 and 743-854.

The source of this sequence is an adult who received the AZD1222 COVID-19 vaccine. The sample here was peripheral blood, taken 28 days after the second AZD1222 dose. This sequence joins TRBV7-2 and TRBJ1-4; TRBD1 might be the D (6 bases). The CDR3 reads CASSLGQGWEKLFF. CDR3 nucleotide sequence: TGTGCCAGCAGCTTAGGTCAGGGGTGGGAAAAACTGTTTTTT.